The 17 T cell receptor beta chains in this list originate from one sample, sequenced in a study of blood T cell repertoires in COVID-19 (dated by TCRdb to about 2020). The library was built by means of the immunoSEQ multiplex PCR assay. TCRdb mirrors the immuneACCESS table, restricted to in-frame sequences. Some clones are absent from its copies; in checked studies, under half trace to an unresolved V gene, and the reason for the others is unknown. In all, the sample holds approximately 190,000 clones, and just under 85% of those were seen once. Approximately 5% of the sample comes from the top ten. What was sequenced was peripheral blood. These receptors came from a woman in her sixties or seventies with active or convalescent COVID-19.

The chain links TRBV6-5 to TRBJ1-1; the D gene is possibly TRBD1 (5 bases). This CDR3 contains 14 residues. The V and J ends lost 0 bases and 6 bases respectively, with 11 bases between them. Germline-derived CDR1 and CDR2 are MNHEY and SVGAGI. In DNA, the CDR3 is TGTGCCAGCAGTTACTCGGGGGGGATCGCTGAAGCTTTCTTT. It encodes CASSYSGGIAEAFF.

V and J are TRBV5-6 and TRBJ1-6, with 8 bases identical to TRBD1. CDR3 length equals 15 residues. Germline values: CDR1 SGHDT, CDR2 YYEEEE. With 4 bases clipped from V and 6 bases from J, the junction kept 6 bases outside the gene matches. The CDR3 loop is CASSPLDRANSPLHF. In nucleotides, the CDR3 is TGTGCCAGCAGCCCACTGGACAGGGCTAATTCACCCCTCCACTTT.

The chain uses TRBV4-1 and TRBJ1-1, with D possibly matching TRBD1 (6 bases). From germline, CDR1 is MGHRA and CDR2 YSYEKL. The CDR3 has 17 residues. Trimming removed 0 bases at V and 1 base at J, with 15 bases between. In nucleotides, the CDR3 is TGCGCCAGCAGCCAAGAAGGGGGGGCCACGAGGAACACTGAAGCTTTCTTT. Its translation: CASSQEGGATRNTEAFF.

At least ten counts were recorded for this clone. The chain recombines TRBV10-3 with TRBJ2-4; weak D call: TRBD1 (5 bases). Looked up from germline, CDR1 is ENHRY and CDR2 is SYGVKD. V was trimmed by 3 bases and J by 0 bases, leaving 15 bases between them. The CDR3 has 17 residues. CDR3 loop: CAISELWTQLAKNIQYF. The CDR3 DNA reads TGTGCCATCAGTGAACTATGGACACAGCTAGCCAAAAACATTCAGTACTTC.

The chain joins TRBV4-1 to TRBJ1-2, with 9 bases matching TRBD1. J was trimmed by 0 bases and V by 0 bases; bases with no gene match: 5. This CDR3 is 17 amino acids long. CDR1 is MGHRA, CDR2 YSYEKL, per germline. The CDR3 sequence is CASSQEGTGLTNYGYTF. The CDR3, as DNA: TGCGCCAGCAGCCAAGAGGGGACAGGGCTCACTAACTATGGCTACACCTTC.

The chain carries TRBV6-5 and TRBJ1-3; D is unclear. The CDR3 sequence is 12 residues long. The germline V gene has CDR1 MNHEY and CDR2 SVGAGI. Trimming cost V 6 bases and J 7 bases, with 10 bases left between them. CDR3 sequence reads: CASSLSANTIYF. Written as DNA, the CDR3 is TGTGCCAGCAGCCTGAGCGCCAACACCATATATTTT.

This rearrangement joins TRBV7-9 to TRBJ1-3; D is undetermined. The CDR3 consists of 17 residues. CDR1 and CDR2 (germline): SEHNR, FQNEAQ (reference sequence). With 0 bases removed from V and 0 bases from J, the gap between germline ends came to 12 bases. The CDR3 sequence is CASSLALGGASGNTIYF. The CDR3 nucleotides are TGTGCCAGCAGCTTAGCGTTAGGCGGAGCCTCTGGAAACACCATATATTTT.

The table lists this clone with a count of one. This chain links TRBV5-6 with TRBJ1-2; 9 bases fit TRBD1. After removal of 4 bases from V and 8 bases from J, the junction contained 12 bases not matched to a gene. CDR1 is SGHDT and CDR2 is YYEEEE in the germline V gene. The CDR3 contains 15 residues. DNA for the CDR3: TGTGCCAGCAGCCCGGGACAGGGCTTTTCGGCCGGCTACACCTTC. Protein product: CASSPGQGFSAGYTF.

The V gene is TRBV3-1 (or the pseudogene TRBV3-2), the J gene TRBJ2-3; 8 bases line up with TRBD1. CDR1 is LGHDT and CDR2 is YNNKEL in the germline V gene (reference sequence). CDR3 length: 15 residues. The V segment lost 4 bases and the J segment 4 bases; nucleotides outside the gene matches: 7. The chain's CDR3 is CASSRAGQGPDTQYF. DNA for the CDR3: TGTGCCAGCAGCCGGGCAGGACAGGGCCCAGATACGCAGTATTTT.

CDR3 residues: CASSFGTAPSYEQYF. The CDR3 nucleotides read TGTGCCAGCAGCTTCGGGACAGCACCCTCCTACGAGCAGTACTTC. This chain uses TRBV5-5 with TRBJ2-7; 7 positions agree with TRBD1. V dropped 2 bases and J dropped 0; count of bases not matched to a gene: 5. In germline, CDR1 is SGHKS, CDR2 YYEKEE (reference sequence). The CDR3 loop spans 15 amino acids.

The V and J genes are TRBV6-5 and TRBJ2-7; no reliable D call. This CDR3 region has 13 residues. CDR1 and CDR2 from the germline V gene are MNHEY and SVGAGI. The V gene lost 2 bases and the J gene lost 2 bases, with 7 bases spanning the gap. The CDR3 DNA is TGTGCCAGCAGTTACCCCCCAACCTACGAGCAGTACTTC. The encoded protein is CASSYPPTYEQYF.

The chain links TRBV4-1 to TRBJ1-1, with D maybe TRBD1 (6 bases). The germline CDR1 and CDR2 sequences are MGHRA and YSYEKL. The CDR3 loop spans 15 amino acids. Trimming stripped 4 bases from V and 1 base from J, with 13 bases between. The CDR3 here is CASSRGGGRNTEAFF. The DNA of the CDR3 is TGCGCCAGCAGCCGCGGCGGGGGGCGGAACACTGAAGCTTTCTTT.

The chain employs TRBV7-9 and TRBJ2-5; 8 bases agree with TRBD1. There are 12 residues in the CDR3. V trimming: 9 bases; J trimming: 5 bases; junction bases outside the gene matches: 5. The germline V gene has CDR1 SEHNR and CDR2 FQNEAQ (reference sequence). The DNA for the CDR3 is TGTGCCAGGAACAGGGGGTGGGAGACCCAGTACTTC. Translated: CARNRGWETQYF.

V usage is TRBV6-5 and J usage is TRBJ1-1, with unresolved D. V was clipped by 6 bases and J by 4 bases, with 12 bases between them. From germline, CDR1 is MNHEY and CDR2 SVGAGI. The CDR3 contains 13 residues. The CDR3 bases are TGTGCCAGCAGAGCACCTGGTGGCACTGAAGCTTTCTTT. This codes for CASRAPGGTEAFF.

The V and J genes are TRBV29-1 and TRBJ1-1; D ambiguous. CDR3 length equals 11 residues. Germline V CDR1 and CDR2: SQVTM, ANQGSEA. V was clipped by 2 bases and J by 7 bases, with 8 bases between them. This chain's CDR3 is CSVESSLEAFF. The CDR3 region has the DNA TGCAGCGTTGAAAGCTCCCTTGAAGCTTTCTTT.

The gene calls are TRBV11-2 and TRBJ1-2; TRBD1 might be the D (6 bases). The CDR3 consists of 11 residues. Germline-derived CDR1 and CDR2 are SGHAT and FQNNGV. V was cut by 8 bases and J by 6 bases, with 10 bases left in between. In DNA, the CDR3 is TGTGCCAGCGGCAAGGGGGATGGCTACACCTTC. It encodes CASGKGDGYTF.

The CDR3 DNA sequence: TGTGCCTGGAATTTTCAGGGGAAGAGTACTGAAGCTTTCTTT. This encodes CAWNFQGKSTEAFF. The J gene is TRBJ1-1, the V gene TRBV30, with D perhaps matching TRBD1 (6 bases). V dropped 4 bases and J dropped 5 bases, with 17 bases sitting between them. This CDR3 is 14 amino acids long. CDR1 GTSNPN and CDR2 SVGIG come from the germline V gene (reference sequence).